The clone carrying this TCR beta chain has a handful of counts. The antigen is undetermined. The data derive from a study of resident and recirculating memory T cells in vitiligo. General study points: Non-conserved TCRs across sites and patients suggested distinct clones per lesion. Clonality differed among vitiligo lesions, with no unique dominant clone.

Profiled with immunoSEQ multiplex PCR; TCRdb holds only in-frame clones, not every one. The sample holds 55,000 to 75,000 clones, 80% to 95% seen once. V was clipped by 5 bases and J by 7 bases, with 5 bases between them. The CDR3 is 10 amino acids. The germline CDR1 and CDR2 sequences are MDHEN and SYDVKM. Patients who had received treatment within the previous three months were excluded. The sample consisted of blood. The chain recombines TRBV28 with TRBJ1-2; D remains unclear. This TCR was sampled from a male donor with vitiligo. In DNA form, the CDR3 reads TGTGCCAGCAGTCAGGTTGGCTACACCTTC. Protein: CASSQVGYTF.